The TCR beta chain described here comes from a study of molecular identifiers for immune sequencing clone quantification. This clonotype was seen ten or more times. MiXCR, applied by TCRdb to the PCR reads, yields one record per CDR3 protein. The repertoire holds just under 65,000 distinct CDR3 sequences, roughly 17% seen once, with 1.5% in the top ten. There are 16 residues in the CDR3. From germline, CDR1 is MNHEY and CDR2 SMNVEV (reference sequence). The V gene lost 3 bases and the J gene lost 2 bases, with 14 bases spanning the gap. The chain is built from TRBV27 and TRBJ2-1; D not certain. The sequence was obtained from a human donor in good health. Some libraries in this study had Jurkat cell RNA spiked in. Sample: naive CD8+ T cells from blood, with Jurkat cell RNA spiked in. As to subset: FACS-sorted CD8+CD4-CCR7+CD45RA+ naive T cells. The DNA for the CDR3 is TGTGCCAGCAGTTTGGCCTCGGCGTATGCCTACAATGAGCAGTTCTTC. Translation gives CASSLASAYAYNEQFF.